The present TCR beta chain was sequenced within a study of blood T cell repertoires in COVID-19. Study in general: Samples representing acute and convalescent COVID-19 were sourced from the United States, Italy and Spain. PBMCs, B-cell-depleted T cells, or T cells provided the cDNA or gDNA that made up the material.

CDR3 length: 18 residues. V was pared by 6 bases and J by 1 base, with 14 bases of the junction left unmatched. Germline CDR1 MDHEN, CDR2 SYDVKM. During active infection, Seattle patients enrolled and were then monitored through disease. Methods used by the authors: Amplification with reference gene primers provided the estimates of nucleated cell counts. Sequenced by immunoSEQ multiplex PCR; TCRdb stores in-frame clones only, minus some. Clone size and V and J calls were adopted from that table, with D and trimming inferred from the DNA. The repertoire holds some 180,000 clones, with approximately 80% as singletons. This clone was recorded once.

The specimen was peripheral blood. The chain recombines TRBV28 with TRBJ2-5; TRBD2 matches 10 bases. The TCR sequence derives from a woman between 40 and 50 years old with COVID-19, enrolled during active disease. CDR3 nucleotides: TGTGCCAGCAGCCCTACCCAGGGACTAGCGTGGGTCCAAGAGACCCAGTACTTC. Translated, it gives CASSPTQGLAWVQETQYF.